This T cell receptor beta chain was sequenced during a study of blood T cell repertoires in COVID-19. Per the authors' pipeline: Cell counts per sample came from amplifying reference gene primers. Method: immunoSEQ multiplex PCR; TCRdb's copy keeps in-frame clones and lacks some. That table furnishes V, J and clone size, whereas the DNA furnished D and trimming. The sample lists around 80,000 clones, 84% occurring once. Germline lookup yields CDR1 SGHTA and CDR2 FQGTGA. V shed 0 bases, J shed 1 base, and the junction held 1 base outside the gene matches. The CDR3 length is 16 residues. The sample consisted of peripheral blood. The source is a human donor in a cohort sampled during active COVID-19. This chain joins TRBV7-3 and TRBJ2-3, with TRBD2 matching 10 bases. The CDR3 region has the DNA TGTGCCAGCAGCTTAACTCTAGCGGGGGGCACAGATACGCAGTATTTT. This encodes CASSLTLAGGTDTQYF.